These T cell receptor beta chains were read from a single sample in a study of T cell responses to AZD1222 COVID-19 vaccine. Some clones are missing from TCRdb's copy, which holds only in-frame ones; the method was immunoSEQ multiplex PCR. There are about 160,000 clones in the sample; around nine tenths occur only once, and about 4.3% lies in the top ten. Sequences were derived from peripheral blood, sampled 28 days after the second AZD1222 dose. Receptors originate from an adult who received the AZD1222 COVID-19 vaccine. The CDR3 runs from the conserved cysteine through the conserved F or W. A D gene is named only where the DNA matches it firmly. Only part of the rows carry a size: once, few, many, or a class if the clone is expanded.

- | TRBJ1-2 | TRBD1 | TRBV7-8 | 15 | TGTGCCAGCAGCCCCCGGACAGGGGCGGGCTATGGCTACACCTTC | CASSPRTGAGYGYTF
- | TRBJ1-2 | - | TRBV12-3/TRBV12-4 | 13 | TGTGCCAGCAGTTTCGACAGGAACTATGGCTACACCTTC | CASSFDRNYGYTF
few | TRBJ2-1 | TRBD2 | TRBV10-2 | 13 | TGCGCCAGCAGTGAGGGACTAGCCCGTGAGCAGTTCTTC | CASSEGLAREQFF
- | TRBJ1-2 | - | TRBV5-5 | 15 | TGTGCCAGCAGCTTGACCCCCGAACTCGGTGATGGCTACACCTTC | CASSLTPELGDGYTF
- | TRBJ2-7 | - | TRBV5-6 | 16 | TGTGCCAGCAGTCGGGAGGTCCTGGACAGGGACTACGAGCAGTACTTC | CASSREVLDRDYEQYF
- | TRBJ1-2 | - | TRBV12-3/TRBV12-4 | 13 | TGTGCCAGCACCTCCCAGGACGGCTATGGCTACACCTTC | CASTSQDGYGYTF
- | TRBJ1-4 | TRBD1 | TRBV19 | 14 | TGTGCCAGTAGTCAGGACAGGTATAATGAAAAACTGTTTTTT | CASSQDRYNEKLFF
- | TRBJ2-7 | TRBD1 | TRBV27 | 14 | TGTGCCAGCAGAGGATACAGGGGCTCCTACGAGCAGTACTTC | CASRGYRGSYEQYF
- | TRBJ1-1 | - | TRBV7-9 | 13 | TGTGCCAGCAGCTTAGGCCAACGCACTGAAGCTTTCTTT | CASSLGQRTEAFF
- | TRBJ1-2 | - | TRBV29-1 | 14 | TGCAGCGTTCTGAGGGGGGCGGCTAACTATGGCTACACCTTC | CSVLRGAANYGYTF
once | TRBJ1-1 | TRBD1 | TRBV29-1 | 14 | TGCAGCGCTAAGACAGGGGGCATTAACACTGAAGCTTTCTTT | CSAKTGGINTEAFF
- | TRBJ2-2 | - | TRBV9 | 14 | TGTGCCAGCAGCACCATTTACGACACCGGGGAGCTGTTTTTT | CASSTIYDTGELFF
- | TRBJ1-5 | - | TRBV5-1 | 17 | TGCGCCAGCAGCCCCGACGGGACATATAATAGCAATCAGCCCCAGCATTTT | CASSPDGTYNSNQPQHF
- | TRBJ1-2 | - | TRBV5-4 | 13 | TGTGCCAGCAGCCCCCCTCCGCCCGGCGGCTACACCTTC | CASSPPPPGGYTF
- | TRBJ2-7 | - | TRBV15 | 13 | TGTGCCACCGGTACGGGGAATACCTACGAGCAGTACTTC | CATGTGNTYEQYF
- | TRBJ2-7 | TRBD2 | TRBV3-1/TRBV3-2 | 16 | TGTGCCAGCAGCCCGCTAGCGGGGGACTACACCTACGAGCAGTACTTC | CASSPLAGDYTYEQYF
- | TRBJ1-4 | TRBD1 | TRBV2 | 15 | TGTGCCAGCAGTCCTACACAGGGGGGGCATGAAAAACTGTTTTTT | CASSPTQGGHEKLFF
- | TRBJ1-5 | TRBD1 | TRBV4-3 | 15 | TGCGCCAGCAGCCTAAAGGGACAGTACAATCAGCCCCAGCATTTT | CASSLKGQYNQPQHF
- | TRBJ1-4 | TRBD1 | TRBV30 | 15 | TGTGCCTGGAGTGTCCCGGGACAGGGGAATGAAAAACTGTTTTTT | CAWSVPGQGNEKLFF
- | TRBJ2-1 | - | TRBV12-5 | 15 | TGTGCTAGTGGACCCACCGGGTTCTACTACAATGAGCAGTTCTTC | CASGPTGFYYNEQFF
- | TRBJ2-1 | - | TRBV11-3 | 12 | TGTGCCAGCAGCTTAGATTGGGGTGAGCAGTTCTTC | CASSLDWGEQFF
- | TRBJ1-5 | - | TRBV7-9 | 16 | TGTGCCAGCAGCTTGGGGGACACGTTAAGCAATCAGCCCCAGCATTTT | CASSLGDTLSNQPQHF
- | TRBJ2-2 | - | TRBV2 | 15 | TGTGCCAGCAGTGAACGGGGGTTTTCCGCCGGGGAGCTGTTTTTT | CASSERGFSAGELFF
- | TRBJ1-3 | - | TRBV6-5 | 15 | TGTGCCAGCAGTTACTCCTTTCAGGGCTGGAACACCATATATTTT | CASSYSFQGWNTIYF